Below, 3 T cell receptor beta chains from the same sample are listed, as sequenced in a study of blood T cell repertoires in COVID-19. TCRdb's table, derived via immunoSEQ multiplex PCR, lists solely in-frame clones and lacks some. The repertoire has over 95,000 clones, more than 75% of them found once; the top ten carry 3% to 3.5%. Sequenced sample: peripheral blood. All receptors come from a man aged 35 to 55 with acute or convalescent COVID-19.

This rearrangement joins TRBV6-5 to TRBJ2-4; the match to TRBD1 covers 10 bases. The CDR3 totals 14 residues. Germline-derived CDR1 and CDR2 are MNHEY and SVGAGI. Losses at the gene ends were 6 bases for V and 6 bases for J; bases not matched to a gene: 5. DNA for the CDR3: TGTGCCAGCAGGTCGGGACAGGGGAGAAACATTCAGTACTTC. This sequence encodes CASRSGQGRNIQYF.

This rearrangement joins TRBV20-1 to TRBJ2-5; D unclear. This CDR3 is built from 16 residues. Germline V gene data show CDR1 as DFQATT and CDR2 as SNEGSKA (reference sequence). Between the trimmed V and J ends, which lost 3 bases and 5 bases, there was a span of 22 bases. The CDR3 bases are TGCAGTGCTAGTCGTAGGCTGGAAGGCAGCGAGGAGACCCAGTACTTC. Its translation: CSASRRLEGSEETQYF.

The V call is TRBV6-1, the J call TRBJ1-5; TRBD1 matches at 8 bases. Germline CDR1 is MNHNS and CDR2 is SASEGT. The V gene end was trimmed by 3 bases and the J gene end by 0 bases; junction bases not matched to a gene: 7. CDR3 length: 17 amino acids. CDR3: CASSDWTGIYSNQPQHF. The CDR3 DNA is TGTGCCAGCAGTGACTGGACAGGGATCTATAGCAATCAGCCCCAGCATTTT.